This TCR beta chain emerged from a study of blood T cell repertoires in COVID-19. The overall study: COVID-19 samples collected from the United States, Italy and Spain covered acute and convalescent phases. From T cells, B-cell-depleted T cells, or PBMCs came the material, which was cDNA or gDNA.

Original handling: Estimation of nucleated cell counts was performed using reference gene primer amplification. Some clones are missing from TCRdb's copy, which holds only in-frame ones; the method was immunoSEQ multiplex PCR. The V and J calls and clone size were taken over from that table, and D and trimming were inferred from the DNA. The repertoire includes tens of thousands of clones, 80% to 95% of them detected once, and about a sixth sits in the top ten. The CDR3 runs to 16 residues. V lost 5 bases to trimming and J lost 3 bases, with 20 bases between them. Germline values: CDR1 SGHTA, CDR2 FQGNSA.

The sequence was obtained from a human donor in a cohort sampled during active COVID-19. What was sequenced was peripheral blood. V usage is TRBV7-2 and J usage is TRBJ2-7; possibly TRBD1 for D (7 bases). CDR3 region: CASSTGGTAYHYEQYF. CDR3 nucleotides: TGTGCCAGCAGCACTGGGGGGACAGCATATCACTACGAGCAGTACTTC.